These T cell receptor beta chains were read from a single sample in a study of OX40 agonist ivuxolimab in advanced cancers. Clones were read by immunoSEQ multiplex PCR, and TCRdb kept only the in-frame ones, dropping some. The sample lists tens of thousands of clones, approximately 84% occurring once. Sequenced material: CD4+ or CD8+ T cells sorted from blood, taken in a trial of the OX40 agonist ivuxolimab. The receptor source for this set is an adult with an advanced solid tumor such as melanoma, head and neck, liver or kidney cancer. Both conserved end residues are part of each CDR3. A D gene is named only where the DNA matches it firmly. Size values are once, few and many counts, or a class for expanded clones, and some rows have none.

TGCGCCAGCAGCCCGGAGGGACAGGGGGCAGATACGCAGTATTTT	CASSPEGQGADTQYF	TRBV5-1	once	TRBD1	TRBJ2-3
TGTGCCAGCAGTGATCCCCAAATTCGGAGAGCCTATGGCTACACCTTC	CASSDPQIRRAYGYTF	TRBV2	-	-	TRBJ1-2
TGTGCCAGCAGCCTGAGGGACAGGGGTTACGAGCAGTACTTC	CASSLRDRGYEQYF	TRBV9	-	TRBD1	TRBJ2-7
TGCGCCAGCAGCCAAGTGGGTTCTAGCCCATATTCTAACAATGAGCAGTTCTTC	CASSQVGSSPYSNNEQFF	TRBV4-1	-	-	TRBJ2-1
TGCGCCAGCAGCGACAGGGGCCCGTCTAACTATGGCTACACCTTC	CASSDRGPSNYGYTF	TRBV5-1	-	TRBD1	TRBJ1-2
TGTGCCAGCAGTTTTTCGGAAAACCAGTACTTC	CASSFSENQYF	TRBV2	-	-	TRBJ2-7
TGTGCCAGCAGCCCGGGGCGGGGGGGCTCCTACGAGCAGTACTTC	CASSPGRGGSYEQYF	TRBV7-8	-	TRBD2	TRBJ2-7
TGTGCCATCAGTGAGTCGAGGGGGAGTCTCTACGAGCAGTACTTC	CAISESRGSLYEQYF	TRBV10-3	-	-	TRBJ2-7
TGTGCCAGCAGCTCTGGGACCCTTCATTTTGGCTACACCTTC	CASSSGTLHFGYTF	TRBV7-3	-	-	TRBJ1-2
TGTGCCAGCCATCCCTACAGCGGGCCTAACACCGGGGAGCTGTTTTTT	CASHPYSGPNTGELFF	TRBV27	-	-	TRBJ2-2
TGTGCCAGCCAGTGGGGACCCAATCAGCCCCAGCATTTT	CASQWGPNQPQHF	TRBV27	-	-	TRBJ1-5
TGTGCCAGCAGCCCCAGGACAGAGTTAACCTACGAGCAGTACTTC	CASSPRTELTYEQYF	TRBV7-9	-	-	TRBJ2-7
TGCGCCAGCAGCCGTGCCTACAATGAGCAGTTCTTC	CASSRAYNEQFF	TRBV5-1	-	-	TRBJ2-1
TGTGCCAGCAGTTTGCTGGGCACTGAAGCTTTCTTT	CASSLLGTEAFF	TRBV28	-	-	TRBJ1-1
TGTGCCAGCCCTTACGGACAGTACGAGCAGTACTTC	CASPYGQYEQYF	TRBV6-5	-	-	TRBJ2-7
TGTGCCAGCAGTGTCACCGGGACAGGGGAAGAGACCCAGTACTTC	CASSVTGTGEETQYF	TRBV28	-	TRBD1	TRBJ2-5
TGTGCCAGCAGCTTTGGGCTAGCGGCCTACGAGCAGTACTTC	CASSFGLAAYEQYF	TRBV7-2	-	TRBD2	TRBJ2-7
TGTGCCACAATCCTAAAGCCGTCAGGGGTCAATCAGCCCCAGCATTTT	CATILKPSGVNQPQHF	TRBV11-2	-	-	TRBJ1-5
TGTGCCAGTAGTAAGACGGGACAGGCATTTCTAGCGGGCCAAGAGACCCAGTACTTC	CASSKTGQAFLAGQETQYF	TRBV19	-	-	TRBJ2-5
TGTGCCAGCAGCATCTCAGGGTCAGATACGCAGTATTTT	CASSISGSDTQYF	TRBV11-2	-	-	TRBJ2-3
TGTGCCAGCAGCCCGGGGGGGAACTATGGCTACACCTTC	CASSPGGNYGYTF	TRBV5-5	once	-	TRBJ1-2
TGCAGCGTTGAAGGAGCGCGGGAGGCCGCAGACCAGTTCTTC	CSVEGAREAADQFF	TRBV29-1	-	TRBD2	TRBJ2-1
TGCAGCGCACGGTTTGGGGGAGAGGGCACTGAAGCTTTCTTT	CSARFGGEGTEAFF	TRBV29-1	few	-	TRBJ1-1
TGTGCCAGCAGCTCAACTCGACTAGCGGGGGCCCCCTACGAGCAGTACTTC	CASSSTRLAGAPYEQYF	TRBV7-9	-	TRBD2	TRBJ2-7
TGTGCCAGCAGCTTAGTTGGGGAGCAGGCGACCCAGTACTTC	CASSLVGEQATQYF	TRBV11-2	-	-	TRBJ2-5
TGTGCCAGCGGTGAGGAGGGCGACAATGAGCAGTTCTTC	CASGEEGDNEQFF	TRBV2	once	-	TRBJ2-1
TGTGCCAGCAGTTACTACAGGGCAACTAATGAAAAACTGTTTTTT	CASSYYRATNEKLFF	TRBV2	-	-	TRBJ1-4
TGCAGCGTCACCGAAGGCGAGCAGTACTTC	CSVTEGEQYF	TRBV29-1	-	-	TRBJ2-7
TGTGCCAGTACCCCGGCGCCGGGCCTTGAGACCCAGTACTTC	CASTPAPGLETQYF	TRBV19	-	-	TRBJ2-5
TGTGCCAGCAGTTCTACAGGGGGTACCGGGGAGCTGTTTTTT	CASSSTGGTGELFF	TRBV7-2	-	TRBD1	TRBJ2-2
TGTGCCAGCAGGCTAGCGGGGAGCTCCTACGAGCAGTACTTC	CASRLAGSSYEQYF	TRBV5-8	-	TRBD2	TRBJ2-7
TGTGCCAGCAGCGTGGGCTTAGCGGGGGTCTACAATGAGCAGTTCTTC	CASSVGLAGVYNEQFF	TRBV9	-	TRBD2	TRBJ2-1
TGTGCCACCACGGGACAACAAGAGACCCAGTACTTC	CATTGQQETQYF	TRBV10-3	-	-	TRBJ2-5
TGTGCCAGCAGAGAGACTTTCAACTACTACTACGAGCAGTACTTC	CASRETFNYYYEQYF	TRBV27	-	-	TRBJ2-7
TGTGCCAGCAGCCCCCCGGCGGGAGGTGATGAGCAGTTCTTC	CASSPPAGGDEQFF	TRBV7-9	-	TRBD2	TRBJ2-1
TGTGCCAGCAGCCAAGAGAGAGGGACAGGGGACGCTGAAGCTTTCTTT	CASSQERGTGDAEAFF	TRBV4-2	-	TRBD1	TRBJ1-1
TGTGCCAGCAGCCACGGGACAGGGGGCCTTGAGCAGTTCTTC	CASSHGTGGLEQFF	TRBV7-9	-	TRBD1	TRBJ2-1
TGTGCCAGCAGCCTATTACCTACTAGCGGGGTACGCCTCACTAGCACAGATACGCAGTATTTT	CASSLLPTSGVRLTSTDTQYF	TRBV27	once	TRBD2	TRBJ2-3
TGTGCCAGCAGCTGGGACCTTTCCTACGAGCAGTACTTC	CASSWDLSYEQYF	TRBV5-6	-	-	TRBJ2-7
TGTGCCAGCAGCGTGGGCTCCTACAATGAGCAGTTCTTC	CASSVGSYNEQFF	TRBV9	once	-	TRBJ2-1
TGTGCCAGCAGCCCGACCGGGACAGGGGGAGATGAGCAGTTCTTC	CASSPTGTGGDEQFF	TRBV7-3	-	TRBD1	TRBJ2-1
TGTGCTAGTGCCCGGGGCGCGGCCACTGAAGCTTTCTTT	CASARGAATEAFF	TRBV12-5	-	-	TRBJ1-1
TGCGCCAGCAGCTTGGCTCAGGCTTATGGCTACACCTTC	CASSLAQAYGYTF	TRBV5-1	few	-	TRBJ1-2
TGTGCCAGCAGCTTAGGTTCCAGGGACCGGTCCTACGAGCAGTACTTC	CASSLGSRDRSYEQYF	TRBV7-8	-	-	TRBJ2-7
TGTGCCAGTAGTATAGGACAGTTATACGAGCAGTACTTC	CASSIGQLYEQYF	TRBV19	-	-	TRBJ2-7
TGTGCCAGCAGTTTATGGGACGAGGTCATCTACGAGCAGTACTTC	CASSLWDEVIYEQYF	TRBV28	-	-	TRBJ2-7